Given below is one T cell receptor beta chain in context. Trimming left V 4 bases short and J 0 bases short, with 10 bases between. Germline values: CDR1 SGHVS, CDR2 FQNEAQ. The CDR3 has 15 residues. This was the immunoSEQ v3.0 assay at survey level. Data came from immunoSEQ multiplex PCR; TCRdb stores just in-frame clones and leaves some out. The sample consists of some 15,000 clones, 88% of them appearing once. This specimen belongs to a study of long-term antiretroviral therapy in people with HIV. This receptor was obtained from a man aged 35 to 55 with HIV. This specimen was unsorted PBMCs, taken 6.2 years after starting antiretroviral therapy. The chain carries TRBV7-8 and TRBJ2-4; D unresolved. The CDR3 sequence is CASSSEPLAKNIQYF. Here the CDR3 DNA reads TGTGCCAGCAGCTCCGAACCTTTAGCCAAAAACATTCAGTACTTC. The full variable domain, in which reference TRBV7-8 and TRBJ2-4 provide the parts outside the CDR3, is GAGVSQSPRYKVAKRGQDVALRCDPISGHVSLFWYQQALGQGPEFLTYFQNEAQLDKSGLPSDRFFAERPEGSVSTLKIQRTQQEDSAVYLCASSSEPLAKNIQYFGAGTRLSVL.